The source of this TCR beta chain is a study of TIL therapy for anti-PD-1-resistant metastatic lung cancer (dated by TCRdb to the early 2020s). General notes on the study: Tumors were harvested before any PD-1/PD-L1 blockade; patients then received nivolumab, and those progressing received lymphodepletion, expanded TIL infusion and IL-2. Among the enrolled patients, the median age was about 50 years (range about 35-75), and the median tumor PD-L1 proportion score was around 5.6%. Most of the cohort had lung adenocarcinoma, including four EGFR-mutant tumors and two ALK-rearranged tumors, and half of the patients were either current or former smokers. Across the cohort, whole-exome sequencing showed a median non-synonymous tumor mutation burden of approximately 1.5 mutations per megabase. Clonotypes were tracked across tumor, expanded TIL product and serial blood samples by T cell receptor beta sequencing of tumor and peripheral blood.

In the germline V gene, CDR1 corresponds to MNHNS and CDR2 to SASEGT. The cysteine opens and the phenylalanine closes a CDR3 of 15 amino acids. Of the read, only the CDR3 DNA is kept; its 45 bases are in frame from base 1. V is pruned by 6 bases and J by 1 base, leaving 6 bases of the junction without a gene match. Using bias-controlled multiplex PCR with the immunoSEQ v3 hsTCRB kit, the TCR beta CDR3 regions were amplified from genomic DNA. TCR libraries were sequenced on an Illumina NextSeq 500 to approximately 2 million read pairs for survey level or about 4.5-6.5 million for deep level. The published analysis was carried out like this. The immunoSEQ Analyzer software assigned V, D and J genes, filtered out non-productive sequences, and reported clonality. To compare repertoires between infused TIL and blood, productive Simpson clonality was used along with the Morisita overlap index of productive TRB rearrangements. For each clone in blood, the absolute clonotype count was estimated by multiplying the lymphocyte count by the CD3+ fraction and by the clone's productive frequency. TCRdb took over this immuneACCESS table, retaining in-frame rearrangements with V and J assigned. Such tables are incomplete; in checked studies, under half of the missing clones stem from an unresolved V gene, and the remainder is unexplained. V and J calls and clone size are copied from that table; D and trimming were computed from the DNA. This sample has approximately 53,000 clones in its table, and 79% of those were observed once. The ten largest clones add up to 4% to 5.5% of the sample.

Interpreted using the paper, the time point label stands for: pre-treatment sample, taken before nivolumab and TIL therapy. A phase I trial run at two centers enrolled adults with stage 4 NSCLC between late 2017 and January 2020. Samples came from a single-arm, open-label phase I trial of tumor-infiltrating lymphocyte therapy with nivolumab in advanced non-small cell lung cancer. Mononuclear cells from blood collected in EDTA tubes were isolated on a Ficoll gradient and snap-frozen as pellets, and DNA was then extracted using a Qiagen mini-prep kit. Remarks on this clone: This clone's antigen is unknown. No base-level quality is on record; no much larger clone is a single base apart.

Overall study outcomes, separate from this receptor: Infused TIL clonotypes partially replaced the baseline peripheral repertoire then decayed over months, with no apparent association between persistence and response. The cohort was highly selected, with more treatment-naive, never-smoker and oncogene-addicted patients than typical, limiting generalizability. The study protocol defined all tumor marker inferences as exploratory.

The chain couples TRBV6-1 to TRBJ2-5; 9 of the junction bases match TRBD2. The sequence came from a woman aged 25 to 80 with non-small cell lung cancer. The material sequenced was blood, taken at baseline. The CDR3: CASSRSTSGQETQYF. Here is the DNA: TGTGCCAGCAGCCGATCGACTAGCGGCCAAGAGACCCAGTACTTC.